Described below is a single T cell receptor (beta chain) sequence and its context. TCRdb keeps only in-frame clones here, not all; method: immunoSEQ multiplex PCR. The sample lists a few hundred thousand clones; about 90% were seen once. The trim removed 4 bases at V and 1 base at J, leaving 6 bases unmatched. Germline loops: CDR1 LGHDT, CDR2 YNNKEL (reference sequence). The CDR3 loop spans 15 amino acids. The data were obtained in a study of blood T cell repertoires in COVID-19. The participants were between about 18 and 90 years old and came from some 23 US areas. Sequencing used PBMCs or T cells enriched from blood (not recorded which). The TCR sequence derives from a woman in her thirties who had recovered from COVID-19. The chain links TRBV3-1 (or the pseudogene TRBV3-2) to TRBJ1-2, with TRBD1 matching over 7 bases. The CDR3 region has the DNA TGTGCCAGCAGCCTTCGGACAGGCGGTAACTATGGCTACACCTTC. It is translated as CASSLRTGGNYGYTF.